The rows below give T cell receptor beta chains drawn from one sample of a study of T cell changes during pregnancy in multiple sclerosis. Sequenced by immunoSEQ multiplex PCR; TCRdb stores in-frame clones only, minus some. The sample yields 80,000 to 100,000 clones, approximately 93% seen once. The sequences come from peripheral blood, collected after pregnancy. Receptors originate from a female donor with multiple sclerosis, enrolled in a pregnancy study. Each CDR3 is given with its conserved first and last residue. D genes are given only for firm matches. Clone size appears in some rows only: once, few, many, or a class for an expanded clone.

V gene	D gene	J gene	clone size	CDR3 DNA	CDR3 protein
TRBV27	.	TRBJ2-7	.	TGTGCCAGCAGCCTACAAGGGACAGAGCAGTACTTC	CASSLQGTEQYF
TRBV10-1	TRBD1	TRBJ1-1	.	TGCGCCAGCAGTGATTACAGGGGAACTGAAGCTTTCTTT	CASSDYRGTEAFF
TRBV19	.	TRBJ1-3	.	TGTGCCAGTAGCATTACAGGACCTATGAACTCTGGAAACACCATATATTTT	CASSITGPMNSGNTIYF
TRBV7-2	.	TRBJ2-1	.	TGTGCCAGCAGCTTAGCGGGGAAGGGGTGGAATGAGCAGTTCTTC	CASSLAGKGWNEQFF
TRBV5-6	TRBD2	TRBJ2-5	.	TGTGCCAGCAGCTTGTGGGTTAGCGGGACGAGGGGCGAGACCCAGTACTTC	CASSLWVSGTRGETQYF
TRBV27	TRBD2	TRBJ2-5	.	TGTGCCAGCAGTTTATCACCCAAAGGGACTAGCGGGAATCGGGAGACCCAGTACTTC	CASSLSPKGTSGNRETQYF
TRBV4-1	.	TRBJ1-2	.	TGCGCCAGCAGCCAAGATCTAGGCTACACCTTC	CASSQDLGYTF
TRBV6-1	TRBD2	TRBJ2-1	once	TGTGCCAGCAGTGGGCTAGCGGGGCTCTCCTACAATGAGCAGTTCTTC	CASSGLAGLSYNEQFF
TRBV15	.	TRBJ1-5	.	TGTGCCACCAGCAGAGATCAACAGGGTGGTCAGCCCCAGCATTTT	CATSRDQQGGQPQHF
TRBV19	.	TRBJ1-1	.	TGTGCCAGTAGGAGCCGGGACAATGCTGAAGCTTTCTTT	CASRSRDNAEAFF
TRBV2	.	TRBJ1-1	.	TGTGCCAGCGCACAGGGTATCGGGACTGAAGCTTTCTTT	CASAQGIGTEAFF
TRBV7-9	TRBD1	TRBJ2-7	.	TGTGCCAGCAGCTCCGGGACAGGGGGTTCCTACGAGCAGTACTTC	CASSSGTGGSYEQYF
TRBV11-2	.	TRBJ2-7	.	TGTGCCAGCAGTCCCCGGGGGAGTCCGGCCTACGAGCAGTACTTC	CASSPRGSPAYEQYF